The 8 T cell receptor beta chains below were found in one sample sequenced in a study of T cells in Graves' hyperthyroidism and ophthalmopathy. Amplification of TCR beta CDR3 regions was performed using RNA transcripts as template. HTBI primers drove first-round RT-PCR of the TCR CDR3. TCRdb called the multiplex PCR reads again in MiXCR, with one record for every CDR3 protein. The sample includes 640,000 or so distinct CDR3 sequences, about 15% of them seen just once. Specimen: blood. All receptors derive from a woman aged 40 to 50 with Graves' ophthalmopathy.

This clonotype was found many times. The chain links TRBV2 to TRBJ1-1; no reliable D call. V was cut by 0 bases and J by 8 bases, with 10 bases left in between. The length of the CDR3 is 13 residues. Germline V gene sequence: CDR1 SNHLY, CDR2 FYNNEI. CDR3 sequence (DNA): TGTGCCAGCAGTGAAGCGGTTAGAGGAGAAGCTTTCTTT. Protein sequence: CASSEAVRGEAFF.

This clonotype was observed many times. The chain recombines TRBV27 with TRBJ2-5, with 11 bases lining up with TRBD2. Germline loops: CDR1 MNHEY, CDR2 SMNVEV (reference sequence). Trimming removed 1 base from V and 5 bases from J; junction bases left unmatched: 6. The CDR3 contains 16 residues. The chain's CDR3 is CASSLYLAGGWETQYF. The CDR3 DNA sequence: TGTGCCAGCAGTTTATATCTAGCGGGAGGATGGGAGACCCAGTACTTC.

This chain links TRBV7-2 with TRBJ1-1; D is uncertain. The CDR3 has 12 amino acids. Trimming took 2 bases from V and 11 from J, leaving 12 bases between them. Germline lookup yields CDR1 SGHTA and CDR2 FQGNSA. CDR3 in DNA: TGTGCCAGCAGCTTAAATGGCGGAACGGCTTTCTTT. Translated: CASSLNGGTAFF.

At least ten counts were recorded for this clonotype. The chain joins TRBV7-8 to TRBJ2-7; 9 bases match TRBD2. The CDR3 is 13 amino acids. V lost 5 bases, J lost 4 bases, and 3 bases stayed unmatched. CDR1 SGHVS and CDR2 FQNEAQ come from the germline V gene. The CDR3 nucleotides are TGTGCCAGCAGCGAGACTAGCGGTTACGAGCAGTACTTC. Translating gives CASSETSGYEQYF.

This clonotype was detected ten times or more. The chain is built from TRBV28 and TRBJ1-2; D call uncertain. Trimming shortened V by 3 bases and J by 4 bases, and 9 bases separated the two germline ends. The CDR3 runs 13 residues. CDR1 and CDR2 (germline): MDHEN, SYDVKM. CDR3 protein: CASSLAGLYGYTF. CDR3 nucleotide sequence: TGTGCCAGCAGTTTGGCAGGCCTCTATGGCTACACCTTC.

This clonotype was seen repeatedly, ten times or more. The chain recombines TRBV29-1 with TRBJ2-5, with D possibly being TRBD2 (6 bases). V lost 1 base to trimming and J lost 2 bases, with 11 bases between them. CDR3 length: 14 amino acids. Per germline, CDR1 SQVTM and CDR2 ANQGSEA. In DNA form, the CDR3 reads TGCAGCGTTGAAGGTGGGACTTTTCAAGAGACCCAGTACTTC. Its protein is CSVEGGTFQETQYF.

This clonotype appeared many times. This chain uses TRBV20-1 with TRBJ1-5; tentative D call: TRBD1 (5 bases). Germline CDR1 reads DFQATT; CDR2 reads SNEGSKA (reference sequence). V was clipped by 4 bases and J by 7 bases, with 11 bases between them. The CDR3 is made up of 12 amino acids. The CDR3, as DNA: TGCAGTGCTAAGGGACTTGGGCAGCCCCAGCATTTT. Translation gives CSAKGLGQPQHF.

CDR3 coding DNA: TGTGCCAGCAGCTTTTGGCAGGGTCAAGAGACCCAGTACTTC. As protein: CASSFWQGQETQYF. The V call is TRBV19, the J call TRBJ2-5; tentatively, D is TRBD1 (5 bases). V was clipped by 9 bases and J by 2 bases, with 16 bases between them. The CDR3 runs to 14 residues. Germline V lookup: CDR1 LNHDA, CDR2 SQIVND (reference sequence).